This T cell receptor beta chain stems from a study of T cell repertoires in cytomegalovirus infection. Study details: Based on public TCR beta signatures, there were indications of CMV infection and of a matching HLA type.

Ten or more counts support this clonotype. Its matching antigen is unknown. Broader study findings: Pooled public TCR beta family frequency picked out CMV carriers with the relevant HLA.

MiXCR, run by TCRdb on the reads, gives a single entry per CDR3 protein. Among 340,000 or so distinct CDR3 sequences listed, approximately 25% were seen once. The CDR3 has 12 residues. Germline assignment: CDR1 SGHTA and CDR2 FQGNSA. The trim removed 2 bases at V and 11 bases at J, leaving 4 bases unmatched. The TCR originated in a human donor in good health (CMV status not recorded). Some clones in this sample may be carry-over from other donors' samples. This chain connects TRBV7-2 to TRBJ2-3, with TRBD2 identical over 7 bases. The sequencing used cultured PBMCs, collected from culture after CMV antigen stimulation. Written as DNA, the CDR3 is TGTGCCAGCAGCTTATTGGGGAGGGAGCAGTATTTT. This translates into CASSLLGREQYF.